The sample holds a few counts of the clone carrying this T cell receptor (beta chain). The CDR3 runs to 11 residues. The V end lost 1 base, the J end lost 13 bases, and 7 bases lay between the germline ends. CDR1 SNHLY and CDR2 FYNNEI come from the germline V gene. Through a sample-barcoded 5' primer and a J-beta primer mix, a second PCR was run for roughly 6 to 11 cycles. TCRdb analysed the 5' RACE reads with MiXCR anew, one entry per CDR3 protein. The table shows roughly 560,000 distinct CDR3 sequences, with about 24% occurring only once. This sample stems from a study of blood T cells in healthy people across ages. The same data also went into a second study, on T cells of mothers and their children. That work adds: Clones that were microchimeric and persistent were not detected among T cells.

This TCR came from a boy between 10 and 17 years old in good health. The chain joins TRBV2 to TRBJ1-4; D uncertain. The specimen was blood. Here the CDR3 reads CASSEGFRLFF. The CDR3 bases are TGTGCCAGCAGTGAAGGGTTTAGACTGTTTTTT. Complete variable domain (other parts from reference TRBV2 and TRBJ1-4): EPEVTQTPSHQVTQMGQEVILRCVPISNHLYFYWYRQILGQKVEFLVSFYNNEISEKSEIFDDQFSVERPDGSNFTLKIRSTKLEDSAMYFCASSEGFRLFFGSGTQLSVL.